This TCR beta chain originates from a study of T cell responses to AZD1222 COVID-19 vaccine. TCRdb's table, derived via immunoSEQ multiplex PCR, lists solely in-frame clones and lacks some. This table holds fewer than 150,000 clones, under 95% found once. The sequenced sample was peripheral blood, obtained 28 days after the second AZD1222 dose. This clonotype was obtained from an adult who received the AZD1222 COVID-19 vaccine.

The CDR3 DNA sequence: TGTGCCAGCAGCTCCGGGACTAGGACAGATACGCAGTATTTT. Residues: CASSSGTRTDTQYF. V and J are TRBV5-4 and TRBJ2-3, with 8 nucleotides matching TRBD2. Germline assignment: CDR1 SGHNT and CDR2 YYREEE (reference sequence). V dropped 3 bases and J dropped 3; count of bases not matched to a gene: 3. The CDR3 is 14 residues long.